Below, 30 T cell receptor beta chains from the same sample are listed, as sequenced in a study of monozygotic twins with inflammatory bowel disease. TCRdb reprocessed the 5' RACE reads and stores each CDR3 protein as one record, lacking DNA. Its table records some 150,000 distinct CDR3 sequences. The specimen was blood. Receptor source: a human donor with ulcerative colitis or Crohn's disease, or a healthy co-twin of an affected twin (not recorded which).

The chain combines TRBV2 with TRBJ2-2; absent DNA, TCRdb's TRBD1 call cannot be checked. The CDR3 runs to 15 residues. Germline V gene sequence: CDR1 SNHLY, CDR2 FYNNEI. The chain's CDR3 is CASSGQGAWTGELFF. Variable domain in full (rest from reference TRBV2 and TRBJ2-2): EPEVTQTPSHQVTQMGQEVILRCVPISNHLYFYWYRQILGQKVEFLVSFYNNEISEKSEIFDDQFSVERPDGSNFTLKIRSTKLEDSAMYFCASSGQGAWTGELFFGEGSRLTVL.

The chain joins TRBV18 to TRBJ2-4. Germline loops: CDR1 KGHSH, CDR2 LQKENI. The CDR3 loop spans 14 amino acids. The CDR3 sequence is CASSKAVIENIQYF.

This chain connects TRBV18 to TRBJ1-3; TCRdb's D call, TRBD1, is unchecked because there is no DNA. The CDR3 extends over 16 amino acids. The germline V gene encodes CDR1 KGHSH and CDR2 LQKENI. The CDR3 protein is CASSPLSLDSGNTIYF.

The chain combines TRBV5-6 with TRBJ1-6; the D call from TCRdb, TRBD1, cannot be confirmed without DNA. Germline lookup yields CDR1 SGHDT and CDR2 YYEEEE. The CDR3 totals 17 residues. This chain's CDR3 is CASSLEGGSSYNSPLHF.

CDR3 protein: CSATGQGRGGTEAFF. This chain connects TRBV20-1 to TRBJ1-1; TCRdb calls TRBD1, which cannot be checked without DNA. The CDR3 has 15 residues. Per germline, CDR1 DFQATT and CDR2 SNEGSKA (reference sequence).

This CDR3 is CASSDSPGRETQYF. The chain joins TRBV7-2 to TRBJ2-5; TCRdb indicates TRBD1, and absent DNA this call remains unverified. Germline lookup yields CDR1 SGHTA and CDR2 FQGNSA. This CDR3 is built from 14 residues.

The chain is built from TRBV5-1 and TRBJ1-2; TCRdb names TRBD1, which stays unverified in the absence of DNA. Germline assignment: CDR1 SGHRS and CDR2 YFSETQ. The CDR3 has 15 amino acids. This CDR3 reads CASSLGGQSPQGYTF.

This sequence joins TRBV19 and TRBJ2-7; TCRdb designates TRBD2, a call that cannot be tested without DNA. Germline CDR1 is LNHDA and CDR2 is SQIVND (reference sequence). CDR3 length equals 12 residues. The CDR3: CASSMGDYEQYF.

The V call is TRBV20-1, the J call TRBJ2-1; TCRdb designates TRBD1, a call that cannot be tested without DNA. This CDR3 comprises 13 residues. Germline CDR1 and CDR2: DFQATT and SNEGSKA (reference sequence). The CDR3 loop reads CNVRGGSYNEQFF.

The chain carries TRBV6-5 and TRBJ1-6. CDR1 is MNHEY and CDR2 is SVGAGI in the germline V gene. CDR3 size: 13 residues. CDR3 sequence: CASNAAYNSPLHF.

The chain is built from TRBV6-5 and TRBJ1-1; the TRBD1 assignment by TCRdb is unverifiable without DNA. The germline CDR1 and CDR2 sequences are MNHEY and SVGAGI. This CDR3 comprises 16 residues. The CDR3 sequence is CASSYWDRGSGTEAFF.

The CDR3 loop is CASRDRVMAGELFF. The rearrangement uses TRBV12-3 or TRBV12-4 and TRBJ2-2; TCRdb's assignment of TRBD1 cannot be checked, as there is no DNA. This CDR3 spans 14 amino acids.

V and J are TRBV20-1 and TRBJ2-7; TCRdb names TRBD1, which stays unverified in the absence of DNA. Germline V gene sequence: CDR1 DFQATT, CDR2 SNEGSKA (reference sequence). This CDR3 region has 17 residues. The CDR3 spells CSAREAPRTSDSYEQYF.

The chain couples TRBV12-3 or TRBV12-4 to TRBJ2-2; TCRdb selects TRBD1, and the lack of DNA leaves this call unchecked. This CDR3 region has 14 residues. CDR3 region: CASSLDRGTVELFF.

The J gene is TRBJ2-2, the V gene TRBV5-5; TCRdb lists TRBD2, though no DNA is available to test this call. This CDR3 is 13 amino acids long. Germline V gene sequence: CDR1 SGHKS, CDR2 YYEKEE (reference sequence). The CDR3 sequence is CASSFSPTGELFF.

V usage is TRBV20-1 and J usage is TRBJ2-7; there is no DNA to check the TCRdb D call of TRBD1. This CDR3 comprises 19 residues. From germline, CDR1 is DFQATT and CDR2 SNEGSKA (reference sequence). The CDR3 reads CSARDLLGTGRSVGYEQYF.

The chain's CDR3 is CASCLQGPSSDTQYF. The J gene is TRBJ2-3, the V gene TRBV5-1; TCRdb's assignment of TRBD2 cannot be checked, as there is no DNA. The germline V gene encodes CDR1 SGHRS and CDR2 YFSETQ. CDR3 length: 15 amino acids.

The V call is TRBV15, the J call TRBJ2-3; TCRdb reports TRBD2, a call that lacks DNA to check it against. CDR3 length: 16 residues. Germline V lookup: CDR1 LNHNV, CDR2 YYDKDF (reference sequence). The CDR3 spells CATSRGTSGSTDTQYF.

The chain links TRBV4-3 to TRBJ2-7; TCRdb calls TRBD1, which cannot be checked without DNA. Germline V gene lookup returns CDR1 LGHNA and CDR2 YSLEER. This CDR3 is built from 14 residues. The CDR3 sequence: CASSQAQGSYEQYF.

J is TRBJ2-7 and V is TRBV5-8; TCRdb names TRBD1, which stays unverified in the absence of DNA. CDR3 length equals 13 residues. The germline gives CDR1 SGHTS, CDR2 YDEGEE. The CDR3 sequence is CASSGQGAYEQYF.

The chain uses TRBV20-1 and TRBJ1-6. The CDR3 extends over 13 amino acids. Germline V gene lookup returns CDR1 DFQATT and CDR2 SNEGSKA (reference sequence). CDR3 sequence: CSARRQVNSPLHF.

The chain links TRBV5-1 to TRBJ2-5; the D gene TCRdb calls, TRBD2, cannot be checked with no DNA. Germline CDR1 and CDR2: SGHRS and YFSETQ. CDR3 length: 15 residues. The CDR3 protein is CASSLRASGQETQYF.

The chain links TRBV20-1 to TRBJ1-1; TCRdb names TRBD1, which stays unverified in the absence of DNA. Germline V gene lookup returns CDR1 DFQATT and CDR2 SNEGSKA (reference sequence). The CDR3 spans 13 residues. CDR3 in amino acids: CSARDGQGYEAFF.

The chain carries TRBV5-1 and TRBJ2-1; with no DNA, the TCRdb D assignment of TRBD1 cannot be verified. The germline V gene encodes CDR1 SGHRS and CDR2 YFSETQ. CDR3 length: 16 residues. CDR3 amino acids: CASSLFGQGAGNEQFF.

V usage is TRBV29-1 and J usage is TRBJ2-3; without DNA, the TCRdb call of TRBD1 cannot be checked. The CDR3 loop spans 13 amino acids. Germline values: CDR1 SQVTM, CDR2 ANQGSEA. CDR3: CSVPGGRTDTQYF.

The rearrangement links TRBV6-5 to TRBJ1-4. The CDR3 totals 12 residues. The germline gives CDR1 MNHEY, CDR2 SVGAGI. CDR3 sequence reads: CASSSQREKLFF.

V usage is TRBV5-1 and J usage is TRBJ2-3; checking the TCRdb D call of TRBD1 is not possible without DNA. CDR1 SGHRS and CDR2 YFSETQ come from the germline V gene. The CDR3 consists of 16 residues. The CDR3 region is CASSSGQGQTPDTQYF.

J is TRBJ1-5 and V is TRBV7-6; the TRBD1 assignment by TCRdb is unverifiable without DNA. Germline values: CDR1 SGHVS, CDR2 FNYEAQ. This CDR3 region has 13 residues. The CDR3 protein is CASSKQGRQPQHF. The full variable domain, completed using reference TRBV7-6 and TRBJ1-5, is GAGVSQSPRYKVTKRGQDVALRCDPISGHVSLYWYRQALGQGPEFLTYFNYEAQQDKSGLPNDRFSAERPEGSISTLTIQRTEQRDSAMYRCASSKQGRQPQHFGDGTRLSIL.

The rearrangement links TRBV6-6 to TRBJ1-1; no DNA is available, so the TRBD1 call from TCRdb remains unchecked. The CDR3 has 14 amino acids. The germline gives CDR1 MNHNY, CDR2 SVGAGI (reference sequence). This CDR3 reads CASSRGTGFSEAFF.

This chain connects TRBV20-1 to TRBJ1-4; lacking DNA, the TRBD1 call made by TCRdb goes unchecked. The length of the CDR3 is 15 residues. In germline, CDR1 is DFQATT, CDR2 SNEGSKA (reference sequence). The CDR3 loop is CSAMKGAGTNEKLFF.